Given below is one T cell receptor (beta chain) in context. V shed 5 bases and J shed 3 bases, with 14 bases lying between them. The CDR3 spans 14 residues. The germline gives CDR1 PRHDT, CDR2 FYEKMQ (reference sequence). These data originate in a study of blood T cell repertoires in COVID-19. Study in general: Sites in the United States, Italy and Spain provided acute and convalescent COVID-19 samples.

TCRdb's table, derived via immunoSEQ multiplex PCR, lists solely in-frame clones and lacks some. Here the sample spans more than 300,000 clones, more than 75% being singletons. The study recruited people aged roughly 18 to 95 years across 24 US areas. Participant reports of clinical history set cohort assignment. Two consecutive negative NP/OP PCR tests, clearance, or resolved symptoms defined Cohort 3 recovery. This receptor was identified in a woman aged 18 to 35 who had recovered from COVID-19. J is TRBJ2-7 and V is TRBV13; D perhaps matches TRBD1 (5 bases). Sequences were obtained from PBMCs or T cells enriched from blood (not recorded which). CDR3 sequence reads: CASSPRAGIYEQYF. CDR3 bases: TGTGCCAGCAGCCCCAGGGCAGGGATCTACGAGCAGTACTTC.